The entry below describes one T cell receptor beta chain. What it recognizes is unknown. The data were taken from a study of cytomegalovirus exposure and HLA in healthy donors. Across the study: Falling in the Caucasian-associated ancestry cluster were less than 85% of under 450 genotyped donors.

CDR1 is SGHAT, CDR2 FQNNGV, per germline. With V trimmed by 5 bases and J by 3 bases, 3 bases remained unmatched. The CDR3 extends over 13 amino acids. The study's findings and limits: It was reportedly the case that the classifier diagnosed cytomegalovirus status with high specificity and sensitivity. In a later analysis, a genetic analysis reported fewer productive-TCR N-insertions in an Asian-associated ancestry cluster than the cohort average. In vitro assays verified that three CMV-associated chains recognized CMV antigens specifically.

Both 60 Vbeta primers and 13 Jbeta primers went into the PCR. Here immunoSEQ multiplex PCR was the method, and the copy in TCRdb shows in-frame clones only, minus some. The sample has roughly 120,000 clones, over 75% seen once. The TCR comes from a woman between 18 and 29 years old in good health and CMV-seronegative. Sequenced: PBMCs. V gene TRBV11-2 combines with J gene TRBJ1-1; 7 positions agree with TRBD1. The CDR3 spells CASSATGDTEAFF. The CDR3 nucleotides read TGTGCCAGCAGCGCCACAGGGGACACTGAAGCTTTCTTT.